This entry lists 23 T cell receptor beta chains sequenced from one sample in a study of blood T cell repertoires in COVID-19. Assay used: immunoSEQ multiplex PCR; TCRdb lists only in-frame clones, some missing. Among some 50,000 clones listed, approximately 84% were seen once. Sequenced input: peripheral blood. These receptors originate from a human donor in a cohort sampled during active COVID-19.

The J gene is TRBJ2-1, the V gene TRBV29-1; tentative D call: TRBD1 (6 bases). This CDR3 is 13 amino acids long. The germline V and J ends were trimmed by 6 bases and 0 bases, with 9 bases remaining between them. Germline CDR1 SQVTM, CDR2 ANQGSEA. The CDR3 bases are TGCAGCGTACAGGGTAGCTCCTACAATGAGCAGTTCTTC. Its protein is CSVQGSSYNEQFF.

The rearrangement uses TRBV10-2 and TRBJ2-7; 12 bases map to TRBD2. CDR3 length equals 17 residues. The ends lost 3 bases at V and 0 bases at J; junction bases unmatched: 6. The germline V gene encodes CDR1 WSHSY and CDR2 SAAADI. CDR3 sequence: CASSDRGLAGASYEQYF. The DNA of the CDR3 is TGCGCCAGCAGTGATAGGGGACTAGCGGGTGCCTCCTACGAGCAGTACTTC.

This clone appeared a few times. The rearrangement uses TRBV7-2 and TRBJ1-2; TRBD1 matches 7 bases. The CDR3 has 14 amino acids. Trimming at V came to 7 bases and at J to 8 bases, leaving 13 bases not matched to a gene. Germline V CDR1 and CDR2: SGHTA, FQGNSA. The CDR3 protein is CASTADRTVRGYTF. The CDR3 DNA is TGTGCCAGCACCGCGGACAGGACCGTGAGAGGCTACACCTTC.

This chain connects TRBV9 to TRBJ1-3; 7 bases match TRBD1. V gave up 0 bases and J gave up 2 bases; unmatched junction bases: 2. The CDR3 runs 15 residues. Germline V gives CDR1 SGDLS, CDR2 YYNGEE. CDR3 DNA: TGTGCCAGCAGCGTAGACCAGGGGGCTGGAAACACCATATATTTT. Translation gives CASSVDQGAGNTIYF.

The genes are TRBV7-3 and TRBJ1-5, with 7 nucleotides matching TRBD1. Germline-derived CDR1 and CDR2 are SGHTA and FQGTGA. With V trimmed by 5 bases and J by 2 bases, 3 bases remained unmatched. The CDR3 extends over 14 amino acids. CDR3: CASSHRGGNQPQHF. The CDR3 region has the DNA TGTGCCAGCAGCCACAGGGGCGGCAATCAGCCCCAGCATTTT.

This chain uses TRBV5-1 with TRBJ2-1; TRBD2 agrees at 14 bases. V was clipped by 4 bases and J by 5 bases; unmatched bases: 14. The CDR3 has 19 residues. Germline values: CDR1 SGHRS, CDR2 YFSETQ. The CDR3 DNA reads TGCGCCAGCAGCAATCAGCCGGGGACTAGCGGGGGTTTCGACAATGAGCAGTTCTTC. Its translation is CASSNQPGTSGGFDNEQFF. The entire variable domain, with the rest obtained from reference TRBV5-1 and TRBJ2-1, is as follows: KAGVTQTPRYLIKTRGQQVTLSCSPISGHRSVSWYQQTPGQGLQFLFEYFSETQRNKGNFPGRFSGRQFSNSRSEMNVSTLELGDSALYLCASSNQPGTSGGFDNEQFFGPGTRLTVL.

CDR3 amino acids: CASSRTGLGVNQPQHF. The CDR3 nucleotides are TGTGCCAGCTCCCGGACAGGCCTCGGGGTTAATCAGCCCCAGCATTTT. This chain connects TRBV2 to TRBJ1-5, with 7 bases identical to TRBD1. The V and J ends lost 8 bases and 4 bases, in that order; junction bases with no gene match: 14. Germline lookup yields CDR1 SNHLY and CDR2 FYNNEI. CDR3 length: 16 amino acids.

The chain employs TRBV28 and TRBJ2-2; TRBD1 might be the D (5 bases). Germline V gene data show CDR1 as MDHEN and CDR2 as SYDVKM. This CDR3 is built from 14 residues. Trimming pared 7 bases from V and 0 bases from J, leaving 9 bases between. CDR3 nucleotide sequence: TGTGCCAGCAAGAACAGGCCGAACACCGGGGAGCTGTTTTTT. It specifies CASKNRPNTGELFF.

V and J are TRBV24-1 and TRBJ2-3, with 8 bases lining up with TRBD2. CDR3 length equals 17 residues. Germline V lookup: CDR1 KGHDR, CDR2 SFDVKD. V lost 5 bases, J lost 5 bases, and 14 bases stayed unmatched. The CDR3 nucleotides are TGTGCCACCAGTGGGGGACTAGAGGGGAGCGCCCGAGATACGCAGTATTTT. It encodes CATSGGLEGSARDTQYF.

The rearrangement joins TRBV11-2 to TRBJ2-3; D not resolved. CDR1 is SGHAT and CDR2 is FQNNGV in the germline V gene. Between the trimmed V and J ends, which lost 8 bases and 9 bases, there was a span of 15 bases. The CDR3 has 12 residues. CDR3 loop: CASAPAQVTQYF. As DNA, the CDR3 is TGTGCCAGCGCTCCCGCCCAGGTCACGCAGTATTTT.

The chain couples TRBV7-3 to TRBJ2-7; tentatively, D is TRBD1 (5 bases). The germline V and J ends were trimmed by 2 bases and 2 bases, with 13 bases remaining between them. The germline gives CDR1 SGHTA, CDR2 FQGTGA. The CDR3 runs 15 residues. The CDR3 coding sequence is TGTGCCAGCAGCTTACAGCAGGGTACACCCTACGAGCAGTACTTC. Protein: CASSLQQGTPYEQYF.

This chain uses TRBV6-5 with TRBJ1-2, with TRBD1 matching over 7 bases. Looked up from germline, CDR1 is MNHEY and CDR2 is SVGAGI. The ends lost 4 bases at V and 3 bases at J; junction bases unmatched: 5. The CDR3 sequence is 14 residues long. CDR3 protein: CASSSVGQDYGYTF. The CDR3 nucleotides are TGTGCCAGCAGTTCGGTTGGACAGGACTATGGCTACACCTTC.

This clone was picked up a small number of times. This chain joins TRBV2 and TRBJ1-3; no definite D call. The CDR3 is 11 amino acids. The germline gives CDR1 SNHLY, CDR2 FYNNEI. V was pared by 4 bases and J by 4 bases, with 2 bases between. DNA of the CDR3: TGTGCCAGCAGTGCGGGAAACACCATATATTTT. Encoded protein: CASSAGNTIYF. The full variable domain, completed using reference TRBV2 and TRBJ1-3, is EPEVTQTPSHQVTQMGQEVILRCVPISNHLYFYWYRQILGQKVEFLVSFYNNEISEKSEIFDDQFSVERPDGSNFTLKIRSTKLEDSAMYFCASSAGNTIYFGEGSWLTVV.

This chain connects TRBV5-1 to TRBJ2-1; D gene ambiguous. This CDR3 contains 15 residues. V was pared by 1 base and J by 4 bases, with 12 bases between. The germline V gene encodes CDR1 SGHRS and CDR2 YFSETQ. The CDR3 nucleotides read TGCGCCAGCAGCTTGACAACAATCCCTTACAATGAGCAGTTCTTC. Protein product: CASSLTTIPYNEQFF.

The chain uses TRBV6-1 and TRBJ1-5; no clear D. The V gene's germline CDR1 is MNHNS and CDR2 SASEGT. CDR3 size: 12 residues. The V gene lost 2 bases and the J gene lost 6 bases, with 5 bases spanning the gap. The CDR3 protein is CASSEFVQPQHF. The CDR3 DNA reads as TGTGCCAGCAGTGAATTCGTTCAGCCCCAGCATTTT.

The J gene is TRBJ1-1, the V gene TRBV5-1, with D unclear. Germline V gives CDR1 SGHRS, CDR2 YFSETQ. V was pared by 5 bases and J by 1 base, with 12 bases between. The CDR3 totals 14 residues. In DNA, the CDR3 is TGCGCCAGCAGGGTCATAGACTCGAACACTGAAGCTTTCTTT. Translated, it gives CASRVIDSNTEAFF.

V and J are TRBV27 and TRBJ1-6; D might be TRBD1 (5 bases). Per the germline V gene, CDR1 is MNHEY and CDR2 is SMNVEV (reference sequence). The CDR3 loop spans 16 amino acids. Deletions cut 0 bases from V and 5 bases from J, with 11 bases between. DNA of the CDR3: TGTGCCAGCAGTTTATCGCAGGGAGGTAATAATTCACCCCTCCACTTT. Residues: CASSLSQGGNNSPLHF.

This clone was seen only once. This chain uses TRBV6-5 with TRBJ1-1, with D maybe TRBD1 (5 bases). CDR3 length: 15 residues. Trimming pared 5 bases from V and 6 bases from J, leaving 19 bases between. The germline gives CDR1 MNHEY, CDR2 SVGAGI. CDR3 DNA sequence: TGTGCCAGCAGTCCATGGGGAGGGACGGTGCCTGAAGCTTTCTTT. It is translated as CASSPWGGTVPEAFF.

This clone turned up a few times. This sequence joins TRBV5-4 and TRBJ2-7; 10 bases line up with TRBD2. Germline V gene data show CDR1 as SGHNT and CDR2 as YYREEE (reference sequence). CDR3 size: 14 residues. Trimming removed 3 bases from V and 3 bases from J; junction bases left unmatched: 3. The CDR3: CASSSRTSGYEQYF. The CDR3 bases are TGTGCCAGCAGCTCACGGACTAGCGGCTACGAGCAGTACTTC. Based on the CDR3 plus reference TRBV5-4 and TRBJ2-7, the full variable domain is ETGVTQSPTHLIKTRGQQVTLRCSSQSGHNTVSWYQQALGQGPQFIFQYYREEENGRGNFPPRFSGLQFPNYSSELNVNALELDDSALYLCASSSRTSGYEQYFGPGTRLTVT.

The V gene is TRBV18, the J gene TRBJ2-2; the D gene is possibly TRBD2 (5 bases). Trimming stripped 1 base from V and 4 bases from J, with 19 bases between. Germline V gene sequence: CDR1 KGHSH, CDR2 LQKENI. This CDR3 comprises 18 residues. CDR3 in amino acids: CASSPQDPWSRATGELFF. DNA for the CDR3: TGTGCCAGCTCACCACAGGACCCCTGGTCGAGGGCCACCGGGGAGCTGTTTTTT. Based on the CDR3 plus reference TRBV18 and TRBJ2-2, the full variable domain is NAGVMQNPRHLVRRRGQEARLRCSPMKGHSHVYWYRQLPEEGLKFMVYLQKENIIDESGMPKERFSAEFPKEGPSILRIQQVVRGDSAAYFCASSPQDPWSRATGELFFGEGSRLTVL.

This chain connects TRBV7-2 to TRBJ2-1; 7 nucleotides agree with TRBD2. J was trimmed by 4 bases and V by 1 base; bases with no gene match: 7. The CDR3 contains 16 residues. The V gene's germline CDR1 is SGHTA and CDR2 FQGNSA. The CDR3 protein is CASSLVLGTTYNEQFF. For the CDR3, the DNA is TGTGCCAGCAGCTTAGTGTTGGGGACTACATACAATGAGCAGTTCTTC.

The gene calls are TRBV5-6 and TRBJ2-2; 7 nucleotides agree with TRBD2. The CDR3 consists of 16 residues. CDR1 is SGHDT and CDR2 is YYEEEE in the germline V gene. The trim removed 2 bases at V and 1 base at J, leaving 5 bases unmatched. This CDR3 is CASSFRVAGNTGELFF. Here the CDR3 DNA reads TGTGCCAGCAGCTTCCGGGTAGCGGGGAACACCGGGGAGCTGTTTTTT.

The genes are TRBV19 and TRBJ2-7, with no clear D. This CDR3 has 15 amino acids. Germline CDR1 LNHDA, CDR2 SQIVND (reference sequence). The V end lost 2 bases, the J end lost 1 base, and 12 bases lay between the germline ends. Here the CDR3 DNA reads TGTGCCAGTAGTATAATGGGCCAGCAGTCCTACGAGCAGTACTTC. This translates into CASSIMGQQSYEQYF.